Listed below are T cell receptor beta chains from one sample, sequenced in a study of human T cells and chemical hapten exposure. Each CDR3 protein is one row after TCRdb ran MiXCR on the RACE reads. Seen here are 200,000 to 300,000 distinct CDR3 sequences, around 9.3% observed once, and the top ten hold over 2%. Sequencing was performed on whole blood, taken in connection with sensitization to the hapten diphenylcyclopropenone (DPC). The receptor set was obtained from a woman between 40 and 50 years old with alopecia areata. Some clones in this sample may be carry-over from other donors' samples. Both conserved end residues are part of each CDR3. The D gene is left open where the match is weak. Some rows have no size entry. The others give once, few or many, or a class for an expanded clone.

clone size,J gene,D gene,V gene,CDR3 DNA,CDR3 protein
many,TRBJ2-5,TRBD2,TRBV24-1,TGTGCCATCGCCGCGGGGGATCAAGAGACCCAGTACTTC,CAIAAGDQETQYF
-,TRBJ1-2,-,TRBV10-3,TGTGCCATCAGTGTGGGGACGGCTGATTATGGCTACACCTTC,CAISVGTADYGYTF
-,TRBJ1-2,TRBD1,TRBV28,TGTGCCAGCAATCACCGGGACAGCTATGGCTACACCTTC,CASNHRDSYGYTF
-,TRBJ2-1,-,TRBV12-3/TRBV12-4,TGTGCCAGCAGCTCCACAAGGGAAATCCCTTTCGGTGAGCAGTTCTTC,CASSSTREIPFGEQFF
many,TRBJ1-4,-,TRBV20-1,TGCAGTGCCCAGGGTATAGGTGATGAAAAACTGTTTTTT,CSAQGIGDEKLFF
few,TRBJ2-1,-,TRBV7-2,TGTGCCAGCAGCTCCGCTACCGGGAGCCCTCGGCAGTTCTTC,CASSSATGSPRQFF
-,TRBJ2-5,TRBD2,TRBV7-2,TGTGCCAGCAGTTTAAGGGCGGGAGGGCCGGAGACCCAGTACTTC,CASSLRAGGPETQYF
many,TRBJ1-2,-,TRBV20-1,TGCAGTGCCACCAAACTCGCCTATGGCTACACCTTC,CSATKLAYGYTF
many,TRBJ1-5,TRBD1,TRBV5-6,TGTGCCAGCAGCTATCTCGACAGGGAAGATCAGCCCCAGCATTTT,CASSYLDREDQPQHF
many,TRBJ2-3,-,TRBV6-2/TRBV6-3,TGTGCCAGCTTCCGGGCACAGGCTGGAGATACGCAGTATTTT,CASFRAQAGDTQYF
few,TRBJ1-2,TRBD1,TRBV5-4,TGTGCCAGCAGCCTACCAGGACAGGGCGGGTATGGCTACACCTTC,CASSLPGQGGYGYTF
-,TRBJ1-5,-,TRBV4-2,TGTGCCAGCAGCCAAGAACAGGGAATCCAGCCCCAGCATTTT,CASSQEQGIQPQHF
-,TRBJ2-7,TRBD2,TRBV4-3,TGCGCCAGCAGCCAAGATATCCTAGCGGTCCCCTACGAGCAGTACTTC,CASSQDILAVPYEQYF
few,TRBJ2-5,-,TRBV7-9,TGTGCCAGCAGCTCCGGGAAAGGCCAGGGAAAGGAGACCCAGTACTTC,CASSSGKGQGKETQYF
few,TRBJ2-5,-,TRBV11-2,TGTGCCAGCAGCGGGAGTGAGAGGGGAGAGACCCAGTACTTC,CASSGSERGETQYF
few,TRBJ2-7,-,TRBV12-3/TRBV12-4,TGTGCCAGCAGTTCAACTCACGGGGACCTTTACGAGCAGTACTTC,CASSSTHGDLYEQYF
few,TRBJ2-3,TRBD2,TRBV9,TGTGCCAGCAGCATCGGGGGGAGGGCCCCAGATACGCAGTATTTT,CASSIGGRAPDTQYF
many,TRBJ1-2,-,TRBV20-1,TGCAGTGCTAGCTCCGGGGCCTATGGCTACACCTTC,CSASSGAYGYTF
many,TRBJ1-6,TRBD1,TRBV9,TGTGCCAGCAGCGTAGGTGGCGGGACAGGGGGCCAACCCCTCCACTTT,CASSVGGGTGGQPLHF
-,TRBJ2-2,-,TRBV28,TGTGCCAGCATTCCGGGACTCAATACCGGGGAGCTGTTTTTT,CASIPGLNTGELFF
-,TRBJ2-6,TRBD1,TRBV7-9,TGTGCCAGCAGCACAAACAGGGGGCTGGGGGCCAACGTCCTGACTTTC,CASSTNRGLGANVLTF
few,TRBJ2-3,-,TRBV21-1,TGTGCCAGCAGCAACGGGGACTCTCGGACTGAGCGCCACCACTTCTCAAGCGACACAGATACGCAGTATTTT,CASSNGDSRTERHHFSSDTDTQYF
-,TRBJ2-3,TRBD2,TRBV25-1,TGTGCCAGCAGTGTCGGCGGGACTACGGATACGCAGTATTTT,CASSVGGTTDTQYF
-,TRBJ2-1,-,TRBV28,TGTGCCAGCATAACGGCGGCTGAGCAGTTCTTC,CASITAAEQFF
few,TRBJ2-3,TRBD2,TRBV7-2,TGTGCCAGCAGCCTCAGGGTTAGCGGGAGGTTTGTTGCAGATACGCAGTATTTT,CASSLRVSGRFVADTQYF
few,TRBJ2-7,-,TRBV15,TGTGCCACCAGCAGAGACCCGGATTACGAGCAGTACTTC,CATSRDPDYEQYF
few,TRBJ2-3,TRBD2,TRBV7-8,TGTGCCAGCAGCTCTGAGCGGGGCTACACAGATACGCAGTATTTT,CASSSERGYTDTQYF
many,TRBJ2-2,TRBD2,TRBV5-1,TGCGCCAGCAGCGTAGCTCCGGGACTAGAATCCGGGGAGCTGTTTTTT,CASSVAPGLESGELFF
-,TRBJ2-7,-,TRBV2,TGTGCCAGTACAACACAGGGATACGAGCAGTACTTC,CASTTQGYEQYF
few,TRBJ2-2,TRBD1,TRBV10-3,TGTGCCATCAGTGAAGGGCAGGGGGATACCGGGGAGCTGTTTTTT,CAISEGQGDTGELFF
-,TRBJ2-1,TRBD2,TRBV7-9,TGTGCCAGCAGCTTAGATAGCGGGAGAGAAAGCTTCTTC,CASSLDSGRESFF
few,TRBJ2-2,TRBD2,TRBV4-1,TGCGCCAGCAGCCAAGAGATAGCGGGAGCCCGCCCCGGGGAGCTGTTTTTT,CASSQEIAGARPGELFF
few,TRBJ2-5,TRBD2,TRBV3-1,TGTGCCAGCAGCTCGAGACCTCTAGCGGGGTACCAAGAGACCCAGTACTTC,CASSSRPLAGYQETQYF
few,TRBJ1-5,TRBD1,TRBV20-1,TGCAGTGCCCGACGTGGACAGGGCTGGAATCAGCCCCAGCATTTT,CSARRGQGWNQPQHF
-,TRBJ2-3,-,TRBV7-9,TGTGCCAGCAGCTTAGGCGGATCGAGGGGAGATTTT,CASSLGGSRGDF
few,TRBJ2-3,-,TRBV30,TGTGCCTGGAGCACCCTCAAGTTAGATACGCAGTATTTT,CAWSTLKLDTQYF
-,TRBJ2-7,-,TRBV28,TGTGCCAGCAGTTTACAGGGTATACGGTCCTACGAGCAGTACTTC,CASSLQGIRSYEQYF
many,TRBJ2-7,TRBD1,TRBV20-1,TGCAGTGCGAGGGACAGGGGAAACTACGAGCAGTACTTC,CSARDRGNYEQYF